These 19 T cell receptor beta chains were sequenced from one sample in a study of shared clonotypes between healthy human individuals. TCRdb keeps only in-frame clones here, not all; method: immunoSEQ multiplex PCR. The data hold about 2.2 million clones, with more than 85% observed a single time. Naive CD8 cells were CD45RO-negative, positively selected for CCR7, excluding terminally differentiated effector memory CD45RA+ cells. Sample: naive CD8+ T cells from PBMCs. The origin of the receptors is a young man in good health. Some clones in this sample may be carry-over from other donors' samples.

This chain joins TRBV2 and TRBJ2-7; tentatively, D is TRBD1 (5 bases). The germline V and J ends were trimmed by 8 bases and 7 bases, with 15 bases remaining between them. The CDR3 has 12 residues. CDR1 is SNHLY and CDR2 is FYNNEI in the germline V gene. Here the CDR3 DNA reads TGTGCCAGCCAGGGTATGGTGGGAGAGCAGTACTTC. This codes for CASQGMVGEQYF. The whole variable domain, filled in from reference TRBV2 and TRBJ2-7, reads EPEVTQTPSHQVTQMGQEVILRCVPISNHLYFYWYRQILGQKVEFLVSFYNNEISEKSEIFDDQFSVERPDGSNFTLKIRSTKLEDSAMYFCASQGMVGEQYFGPGTRLTVT.

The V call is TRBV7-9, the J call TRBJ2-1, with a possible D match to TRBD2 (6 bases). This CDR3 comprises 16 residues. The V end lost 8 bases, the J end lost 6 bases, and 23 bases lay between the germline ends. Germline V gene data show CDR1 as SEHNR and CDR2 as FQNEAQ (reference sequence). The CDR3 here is CASPPEAGTSLNEQFF. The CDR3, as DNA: TGTGCCAGCCCTCCAGAGGCGGGAACTAGCCTCAATGAGCAGTTCTTC.

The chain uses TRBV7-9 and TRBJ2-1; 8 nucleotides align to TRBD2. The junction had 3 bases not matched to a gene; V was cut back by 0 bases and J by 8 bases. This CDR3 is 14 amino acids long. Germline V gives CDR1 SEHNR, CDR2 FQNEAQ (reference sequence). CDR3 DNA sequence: TGTGCCAGCAGCTTAGCCGGGAGGGGTCATGAGCAGTTCTTC. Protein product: CASSLAGRGHEQFF. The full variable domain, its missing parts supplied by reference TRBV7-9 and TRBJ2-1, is DTGVSQNPRHKITKRGQNVTFRCDPISEHNRLYWYRQTLGQGPEFLTYFQNEAQLEKSRLLSDRFSAERPKGSFSTLEIQRTEQGDSAMYLCASSLAGRGHEQFFGPGTRLTVL.

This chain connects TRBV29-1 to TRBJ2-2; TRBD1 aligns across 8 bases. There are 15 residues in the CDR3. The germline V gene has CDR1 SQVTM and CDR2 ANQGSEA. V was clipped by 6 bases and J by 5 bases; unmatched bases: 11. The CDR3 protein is CSVARTGWETGELFF. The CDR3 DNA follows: TGCAGCGTGGCGAGGACAGGGTGGGAAACCGGGGAGCTGTTTTTT.

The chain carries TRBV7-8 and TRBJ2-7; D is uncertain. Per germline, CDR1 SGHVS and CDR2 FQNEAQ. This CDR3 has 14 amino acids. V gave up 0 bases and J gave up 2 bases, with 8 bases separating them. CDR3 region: CASSLAGGAYEQYF. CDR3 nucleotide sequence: TGTGCCAGCAGCTTAGCGGGCGGAGCCTACGAGCAGTACTTC. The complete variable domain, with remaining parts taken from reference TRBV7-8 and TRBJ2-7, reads GAGVSQSPRYKVAKRGQDVALRCDPISGHVSLFWYQQALGQGPEFLTYFQNEAQLDKSGLPSDRFFAERPEGSVSTLKIQRTQQEDSAVYLCASSLAGGAYEQYFGPGTRLTVT.

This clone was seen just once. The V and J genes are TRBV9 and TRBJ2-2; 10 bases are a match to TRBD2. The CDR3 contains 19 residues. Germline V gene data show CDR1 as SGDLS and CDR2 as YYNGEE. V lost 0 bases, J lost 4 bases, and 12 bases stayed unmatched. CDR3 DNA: TGTGCCAGCAGCGTAGGAGATAGCGGGAGGATGCAGAGCACCGGGGAGCTGTTTTTT. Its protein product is CASSVGDSGRMQSTGELFF.

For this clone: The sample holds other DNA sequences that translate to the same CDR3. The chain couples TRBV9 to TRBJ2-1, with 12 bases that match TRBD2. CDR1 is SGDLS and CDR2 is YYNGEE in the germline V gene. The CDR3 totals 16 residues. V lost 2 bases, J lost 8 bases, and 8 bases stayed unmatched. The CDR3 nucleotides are TGTGCCAGCAGCGTCGCTCTAGCGGGAGGGTTTGATGAGCAGTTCTTC. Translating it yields CASSVALAGGFDEQFF.

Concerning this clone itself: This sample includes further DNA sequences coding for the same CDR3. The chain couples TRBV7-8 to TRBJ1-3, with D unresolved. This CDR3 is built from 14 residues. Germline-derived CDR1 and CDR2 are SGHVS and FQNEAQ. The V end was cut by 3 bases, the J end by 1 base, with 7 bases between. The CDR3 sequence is CASSLGVSGNTIYF. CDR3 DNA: TGTGCCAGCAGCTTGGGTGTTTCTGGAAACACCATATATTTT.

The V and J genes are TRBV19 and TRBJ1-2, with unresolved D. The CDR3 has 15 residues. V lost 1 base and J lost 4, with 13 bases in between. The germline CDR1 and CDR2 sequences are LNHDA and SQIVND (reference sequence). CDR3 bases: TGTGCCAGTAGTATAGGTCCGGGCAGCTCCTATGGCTACACCTTC. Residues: CASSIGPGSSYGYTF.

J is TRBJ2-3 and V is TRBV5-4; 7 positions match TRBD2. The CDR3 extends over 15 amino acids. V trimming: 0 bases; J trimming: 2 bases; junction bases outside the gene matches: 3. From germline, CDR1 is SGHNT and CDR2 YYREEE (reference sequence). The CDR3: CASSLDLAATDTQYF. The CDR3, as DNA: TGTGCCAGCAGCTTGGATCTAGCGGCCACAGATACGCAGTATTTT.

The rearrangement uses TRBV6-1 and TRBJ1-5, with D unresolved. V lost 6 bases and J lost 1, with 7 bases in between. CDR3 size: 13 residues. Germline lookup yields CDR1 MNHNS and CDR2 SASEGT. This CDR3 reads CASSAVSNQPQHF. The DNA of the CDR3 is TGTGCCAGCAGCGCAGTGAGCAATCAGCCCCAGCATTTT.

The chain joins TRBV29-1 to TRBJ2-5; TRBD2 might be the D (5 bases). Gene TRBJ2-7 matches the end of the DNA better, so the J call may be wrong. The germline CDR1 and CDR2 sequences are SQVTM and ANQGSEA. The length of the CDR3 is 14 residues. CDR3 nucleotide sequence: TGCAGCGCCATAAAAAGCGGCTTCTCCTACGAGCAGTACTTC. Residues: CSAIKSGFSYEQYF.

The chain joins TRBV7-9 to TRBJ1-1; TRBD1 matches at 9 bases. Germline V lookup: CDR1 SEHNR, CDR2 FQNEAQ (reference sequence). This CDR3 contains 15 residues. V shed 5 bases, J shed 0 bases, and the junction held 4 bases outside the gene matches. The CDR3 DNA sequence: TGTGCCAGCAGCCCCGGACAGGGGATGAACACTGAAGCTTTCTTT. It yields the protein CASSPGQGMNTEAFF. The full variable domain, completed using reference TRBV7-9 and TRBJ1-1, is DTGVSQNPRHKITKRGQNVTFRCDPISEHNRLYWYRQTLGQGPEFLTYFQNEAQLEKSRLLSDRFSAERPKGSFSTLEIQRTEQGDSAMYLCASSPGQGMNTEAFFGQGTRLTVV.

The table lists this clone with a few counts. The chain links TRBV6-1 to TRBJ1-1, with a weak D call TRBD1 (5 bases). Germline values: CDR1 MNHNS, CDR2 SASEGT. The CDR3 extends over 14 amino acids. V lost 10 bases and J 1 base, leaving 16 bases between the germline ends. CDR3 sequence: CATWGLTANTEAFF. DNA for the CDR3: TGTGCCACTTGGGGCCTGACGGCGAACACTGAAGCTTTCTTT.

The CDR3 loop reads CASSLGPKPYEQYF. The CDR3 nucleotides read TGTGCCAGCTCTTTAGGGCCTAAACCCTACGAGCAGTACTTC. The genes are TRBV18 and TRBJ2-7; no definite D call. CDR3 length equals 14 residues. V lost 6 bases and J lost 2, with 14 bases in between. Germline-derived CDR1 and CDR2 are KGHSH and LQKENI.

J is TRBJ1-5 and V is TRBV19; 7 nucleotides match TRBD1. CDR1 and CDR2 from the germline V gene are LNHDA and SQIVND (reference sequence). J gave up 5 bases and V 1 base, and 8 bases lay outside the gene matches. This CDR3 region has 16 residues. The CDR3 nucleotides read TGTGCCAGTAGTATAGGACAGGGCAACCGATATCAGCCCCAGCATTTT. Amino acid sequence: CASSIGQGNRYQPQHF.

Written as DNA, the CDR3 is TGTGCCAGCAGTCCCCTGCCCCCACTAGCTGGAAACACCATATATTTT. This codes for CASSPLPPLAGNTIYF. This chain joins TRBV27 and TRBJ1-3, with no clear D. Trimming left V 5 bases short and J 2 bases short, with 16 bases between. Per germline, CDR1 MNHEY and CDR2 SMNVEV (reference sequence). This CDR3 contains 16 residues.

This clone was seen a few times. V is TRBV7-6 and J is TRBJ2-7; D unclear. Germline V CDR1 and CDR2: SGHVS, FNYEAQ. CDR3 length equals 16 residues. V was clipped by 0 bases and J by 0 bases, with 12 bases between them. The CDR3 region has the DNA TGTGCCAGCAGCTTAGCGATGGGGTGGAGCTCCTACGAGCAGTACTTC. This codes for CASSLAMGWSSYEQYF.

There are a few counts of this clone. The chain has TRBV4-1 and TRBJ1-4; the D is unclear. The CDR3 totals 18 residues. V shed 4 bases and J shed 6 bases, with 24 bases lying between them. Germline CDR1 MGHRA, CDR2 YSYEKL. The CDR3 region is CASSPRSSLGKADEKLFF. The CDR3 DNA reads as TGCGCCAGCAGCCCCCGTTCATCTCTCGGCAAAGCGGATGAAAAACTGTTTTTT.